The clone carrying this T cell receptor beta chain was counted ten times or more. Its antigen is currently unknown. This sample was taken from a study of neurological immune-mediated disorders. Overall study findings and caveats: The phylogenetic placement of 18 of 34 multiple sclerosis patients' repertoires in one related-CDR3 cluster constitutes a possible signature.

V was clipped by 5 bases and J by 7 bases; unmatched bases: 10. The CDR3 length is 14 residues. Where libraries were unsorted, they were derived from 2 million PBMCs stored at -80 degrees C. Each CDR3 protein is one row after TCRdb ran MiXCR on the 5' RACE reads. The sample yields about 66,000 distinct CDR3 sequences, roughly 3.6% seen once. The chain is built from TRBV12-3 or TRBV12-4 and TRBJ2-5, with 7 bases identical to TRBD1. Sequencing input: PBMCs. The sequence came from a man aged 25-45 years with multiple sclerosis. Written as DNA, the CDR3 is TGTGCCAGCAGTAGCGGACAGGAGGCTGGGACCCAGTACTTC. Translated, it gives CASSSGQEAGTQYF.